The 19 T cell receptor beta chains below come from one sample, sequenced in a study of T cell responses to AZD1222 COVID-19 vaccine. TCRdb's copy holds only in-frame clones and misses some; the assay was immunoSEQ multiplex PCR. The table lists around 140,000 clones, about 92% of them singletons. Material: peripheral blood, obtained on day 0 of AZD1222 vaccination. These receptors were obtained from an adult in good health.

The chain uses TRBV18 and TRBJ2-7, with TRBD1 matching 9 bases. Per germline, CDR1 KGHSH and CDR2 LQKENI. V lost 3 bases, J lost 6 bases, and 9 bases stayed unmatched. The CDR3 loop spans 15 amino acids. This chain's CDR3 is CASSPRWTGVGEQYF. CDR3 bases: TGTGCCAGCTCACCCCGATGGACAGGGGTTGGCGAGCAGTACTTC.

The chain combines TRBV7-3 with TRBJ1-2; perhaps TRBD1 as D (6 bases). Germline V gives CDR1 SGHTA, CDR2 FQGTGA. V dropped 4 bases and J dropped 2 bases, with 8 bases sitting between them. The CDR3 runs to 13 residues. The CDR3 region has the DNA TGTGCCAGCAGCTCCCAGGGGAACTATGGCTACACCTTC. This encodes CASSSQGNYGYTF.

The gene calls are TRBV7-6 and TRBJ1-1, with a tentative D call TRBD1 (6 bases). Germline-derived CDR1 and CDR2 are SGHVS and FNYEAQ. CDR3 length: 13 residues. V dropped 3 bases and J dropped 4 bases, with 9 bases sitting between them. CDR3 nucleotide sequence: TGTGCCAGCAGCTTTCAGGGGACCACTGAAGCTTTCTTT. The encoded protein is CASSFQGTTEAFF.

The chain is built from TRBV12-3 or TRBV12-4 and TRBJ1-4, with D perhaps matching TRBD1 (5 bases). This CDR3 contains 13 residues. Trimming cost V 5 bases and J 7 bases, with 11 bases left between them. The CDR3 nucleotides read TGTGCCAGCAGTGGGGTTCAGGGTGAAAAACTGTTTTTT. Encoded protein: CASSGVQGEKLFF.

V is TRBV4-1 and J is TRBJ2-7; D remains unclear. Trimming removed 4 bases at V and 6 bases at J, with 10 bases between. The CDR3 loop spans 12 amino acids. CDR1 is MGHRA and CDR2 is YSYEKL in the germline V gene. The chain's CDR3 is CASSRALGEQYF. CDR3 DNA sequence: TGCGCCAGCAGCCGGGCCCTCGGCGAGCAGTACTTC.

This chain links TRBV5-1 with TRBJ1-1; D is undetermined. Deletions cut 0 bases from V and 4 bases from J, with 10 bases between. The CDR3 has 14 amino acids. Germline lookup yields CDR1 SGHRS and CDR2 YFSETQ. Here the CDR3 DNA reads TGCGCCAGCAGCTTGGCCGGCGGAGGCACTGAAGCTTTCTTT. Protein product: CASSLAGGGTEAFF.

A single count supports this clone. V gene TRBV7-2 combines with J gene TRBJ2-6, with D possibly matching TRBD1 (5 bases). CDR1 is SGHTA, CDR2 FQGNSA, per germline. CDR3 length: 16 residues. V lost 6 bases to trimming and J lost 4 bases, with 16 bases between them. The CDR3 reads CASRPQGWSGANVLTF. DNA of the CDR3: TGTGCCAGCAGGCCCCAGGGTTGGTCGGGGGCCAACGTCCTGACTTTC.

The chain joins TRBV14 to TRBJ2-1; D may be TRBD1 (5 bases). CDR3 length equals 14 residues. Germline V gives CDR1 SGHDN, CDR2 FVKESK. Trimming pared 0 bases from V and 6 bases from J, leaving 9 bases between. As DNA, the CDR3 is TGTGCCAGCAGCCAAGAAATCAGGGTCAATGAGCAGTTCTTC. This codes for CASSQEIRVNEQFF.

The chain combines TRBV7-9 with TRBJ1-1, with D uncertain. Between the trimmed V and J ends, which lost 4 bases and 3 bases, there was a span of 9 bases. The CDR3 sequence is 13 residues long. Germline-derived CDR1 and CDR2 are SEHNR and FQNEAQ (reference sequence). The CDR3 sequence: CASSSDGDTEAFF. CDR3 coding DNA: TGTGCCAGCAGCTCGGACGGGGACACTGAAGCTTTCTTT.

This clone has a single count. The chain is built from TRBV27 and TRBJ2-7; D uncertain. Looked up from germline, CDR1 is MNHEY and CDR2 is SMNVEV (reference sequence). V gave up 6 bases and J gave up 1 base, with 10 bases separating them. CDR3 size: 13 residues. The CDR3 reads CASRPNLSYEQYF. CDR3 sequence (DNA): TGTGCCAGCAGGCCTAATCTTTCCTACGAGCAGTACTTC.

The V call is TRBV11-2, the J call TRBJ2-1, with D hard to call. The CDR3 contains 11 residues. The germline V gene has CDR1 SGHAT and CDR2 FQNNGV. The germline V and J ends were trimmed by 5 bases and 11 bases, with 10 bases remaining between them. The CDR3 loop is CASSMYHKQFF. CDR3 DNA: TGTGCCAGCAGCATGTACCATAAGCAGTTCTTC.

This chain uses TRBV7-9 with TRBJ1-6; possibly TRBD1 for D (5 bases). From germline, CDR1 is SEHNR and CDR2 FQNEAQ (reference sequence). The germline V and J ends were trimmed by 5 bases and 8 bases, with 19 bases remaining between them. There are 16 residues in the CDR3. CDR3 loop: CASSDNGRGRHSPLHF. In nucleotides, the CDR3 is TGTGCCAGCAGCGATAATGGGCGGGGGAGGCATTCACCCCTCCACTTT.

The chain uses TRBV9 and TRBJ1-3, with D hard to call. Germline CDR1 reads SGDLS; CDR2 reads YYNGEE. The CDR3 has 14 residues. V gave up 5 bases and J gave up 1 base, with 10 bases separating them. The CDR3 region has the DNA TGTGCCAGCAGGGGAACGGAGTCTGGAAACACCATATATTTT. This sequence encodes CASRGTESGNTIYF. Looking up the rest from reference TRBV9 and TRBJ1-3 gives the full variable domain: DSGVTQTPKHLITATGQRVTLRCSPRSGDLSVYWYQQSLDQGLQFLIQYYNGEERAKGNILERFSAQQFPDLHSELNLSSLELGDSALYFCASRGTESGNTIYFGEGSWLTVV.

The chain carries TRBV2 and TRBJ2-2, with D uncertain. Looked up from germline, CDR1 is SNHLY and CDR2 is FYNNEI. V lost 6 bases to trimming and J lost 0 bases, with 8 bases between them. The CDR3 runs 14 residues. The CDR3: CASSYTANTGELFF. In nucleotides, the CDR3 is TGTGCCAGCAGCTATACAGCGAACACCGGGGAGCTGTTTTTT.

The DNA of the CDR3 is TGTGCCAGCAGCCCCTCAGGGGTTACCGGGGAGCTGTTTTTT. Its translation is CASSPSGVTGELFF. The chain uses TRBV7-9 and TRBJ2-2; maybe TRBD1 (6 bases). CDR1 is SEHNR and CDR2 is FQNEAQ in the germline V gene (reference sequence). CDR3 length equals 14 residues. V was shortened by 5 bases and J by 5 bases, with 12 bases between the two germline ends.

The genes are TRBV5-1 and TRBJ2-5; possible D gene TRBD1, 5 bases. Per germline, CDR1 SGHRS and CDR2 YFSETQ. This CDR3 contains 16 residues. V was pared by 4 bases and J by 1 base, with 17 bases between. CDR3 DNA: TGCGCCAGCAGCCCTCAGGGATTAATGGGCCAAGAGACCCAGTACTTC. It translates to CASSPQGLMGQETQYF.

The chain recombines TRBV14 with TRBJ1-2, with TRBD1 matching 7 bases. The CDR3 is 12 amino acids. J lost 4 bases, V lost 4 bases, and 0 bases had no gene match. From germline, CDR1 is SGHDN and CDR2 FVKESK. The CDR3 spells CASSRDSYGYTF. As DNA, the CDR3 is TGTGCCAGCAGCCGGGACAGCTATGGCTACACCTTC. Full variable domain (missing parts from reference TRBV14 and TRBJ1-2): EAGVTQFPSHSVIEKGQTVTLRCDPISGHDNLYWYRRVMGKEIKFLLHFVKESKQDESGMPNNRFLAERTGGTYSTLKVQPAELEDSGVYFCASSRDSYGYTFGSGTRLTVV.

This clone came up once. The chain joins TRBV19 to TRBJ1-1; 8 bases match TRBD1. The CDR3 has 15 residues. The germline V gene has CDR1 LNHDA and CDR2 SQIVND (reference sequence). V dropped 8 bases and J dropped 0; count of bases not matched to a gene: 8. DNA of the CDR3: TGTGCCAGTGGGTACAGGGGGACCATGAACACTGAAGCTTTCTTT. As protein: CASGYRGTMNTEAFF. Full variable domain (remainder filled in from reference TRBV19 and TRBJ1-1): DGGITQSPKYLFRKEGQNVTLSCEQNLNHDAMYWYRQDPGQGLRLIYYSQIVNDFQKGDIAEGYSVSREKKESFPLTVTSAQKNPTAFYLCASGYRGTMNTEAFFGQGTRLTVV.

Of note for this clone: Other DNA sequences of this sample code for an identical CDR3. The chain is built from TRBV7-9 and TRBJ1-1; D is undetermined. V lost 1 base to trimming and J lost 5 bases, with 2 bases between them. The CDR3 covers 11 residues. The V gene's germline CDR1 is SEHNR and CDR2 FQNEAQ (reference sequence). The CDR3 protein is CASSLDTEAFF. In DNA form, the CDR3 reads TGTGCCAGCAGCTTAGATACTGAAGCTTTCTTT.